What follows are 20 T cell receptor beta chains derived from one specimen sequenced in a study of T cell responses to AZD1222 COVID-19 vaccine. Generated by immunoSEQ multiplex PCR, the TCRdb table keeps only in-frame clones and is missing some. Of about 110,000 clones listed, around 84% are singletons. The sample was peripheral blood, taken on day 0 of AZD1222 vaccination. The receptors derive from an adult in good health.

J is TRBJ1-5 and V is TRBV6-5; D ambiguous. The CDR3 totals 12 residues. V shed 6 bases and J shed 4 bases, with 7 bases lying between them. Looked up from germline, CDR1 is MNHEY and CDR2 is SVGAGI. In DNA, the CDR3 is TGTGCCAGCAGGGCTCCTAATCAGCCCCAGCATTTT. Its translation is CASRAPNQPQHF.

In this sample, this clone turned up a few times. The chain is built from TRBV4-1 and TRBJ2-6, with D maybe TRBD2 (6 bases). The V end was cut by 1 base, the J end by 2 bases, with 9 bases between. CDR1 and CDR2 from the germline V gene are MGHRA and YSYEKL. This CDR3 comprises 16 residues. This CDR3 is CASSQGQRAGANVLTF. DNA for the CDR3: TGCGCCAGCAGCCAAGGGCAGCGGGCTGGGGCCAACGTCCTGACTTTC.

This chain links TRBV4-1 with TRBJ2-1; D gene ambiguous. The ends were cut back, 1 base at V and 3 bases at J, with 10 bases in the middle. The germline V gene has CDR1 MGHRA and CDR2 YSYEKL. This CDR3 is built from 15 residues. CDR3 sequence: CASSQVGLIYNEQFF. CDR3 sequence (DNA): TGCGCCAGCAGCCAAGTCGGGCTTATCTACAATGAGCAGTTCTTC.

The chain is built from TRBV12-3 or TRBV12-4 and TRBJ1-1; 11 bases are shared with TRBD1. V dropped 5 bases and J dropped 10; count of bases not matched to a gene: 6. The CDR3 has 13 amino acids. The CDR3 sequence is CASSPGTGGLAFF. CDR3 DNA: TGTGCCAGCAGTCCCGGGACAGGGGGATTAGCTTTCTTT.

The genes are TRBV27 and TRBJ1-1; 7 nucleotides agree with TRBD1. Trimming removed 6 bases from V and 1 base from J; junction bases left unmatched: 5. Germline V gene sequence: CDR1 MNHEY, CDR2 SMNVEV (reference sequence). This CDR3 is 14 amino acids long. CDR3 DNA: TGTGCCAGCAGCGTTTGGACAGGGAACACTGAAGCTTTCTTT. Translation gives CASSVWTGNTEAFF.

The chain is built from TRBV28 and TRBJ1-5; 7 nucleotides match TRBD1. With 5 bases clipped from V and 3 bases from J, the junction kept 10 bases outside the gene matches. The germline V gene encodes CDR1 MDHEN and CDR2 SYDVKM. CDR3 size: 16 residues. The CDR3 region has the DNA TGTGCCAGCAGTGATCTGACAAGGGGGCTCAATCAGCCCCAGCATTTT. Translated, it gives CASSDLTRGLNQPQHF. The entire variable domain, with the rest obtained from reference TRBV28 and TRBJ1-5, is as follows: DVKVTQSSRYLVKRTGEKVFLECVQDMDHENMFWYRQDPGLGLRLIYFSYDVKMKEKGDIPEGYSVSREKKERFSLILESASTNQTSMYLCASSDLTRGLNQPQHFGDGTRLSIL.

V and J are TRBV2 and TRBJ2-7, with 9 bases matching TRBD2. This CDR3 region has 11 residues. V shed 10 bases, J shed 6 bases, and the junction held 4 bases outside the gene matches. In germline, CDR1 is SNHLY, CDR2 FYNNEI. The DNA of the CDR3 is TGTGCCACCCCGCGGGGGGGCGAGCAGTACTTC. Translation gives CATPRGGEQYF. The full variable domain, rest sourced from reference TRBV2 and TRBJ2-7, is EPEVTQTPSHQVTQMGQEVILRCVPISNHLYFYWYRQILGQKVEFLVSFYNNEISEKSEIFDDQFSVERPDGSNFTLKIRSTKLEDSAMYFCATPRGGEQYFGPGTRLTVT.

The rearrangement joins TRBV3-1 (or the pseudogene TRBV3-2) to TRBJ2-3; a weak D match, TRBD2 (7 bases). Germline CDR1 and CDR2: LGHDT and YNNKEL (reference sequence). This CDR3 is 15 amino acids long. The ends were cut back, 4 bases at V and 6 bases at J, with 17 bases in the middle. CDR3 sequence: CASSRGGGAGDTQYF. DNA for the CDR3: TGTGCCAGCAGCCGCGGGGGCGGGGCGGGGGATACGCAGTATTTT.

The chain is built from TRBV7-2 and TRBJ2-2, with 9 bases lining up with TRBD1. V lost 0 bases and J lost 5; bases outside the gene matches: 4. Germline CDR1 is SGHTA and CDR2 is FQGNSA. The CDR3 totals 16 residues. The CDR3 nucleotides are TGTGCCAGCAGCTTAGCGGGACAGGGTATTACCGGGGAGCTGTTTTTT. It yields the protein CASSLAGQGITGELFF.

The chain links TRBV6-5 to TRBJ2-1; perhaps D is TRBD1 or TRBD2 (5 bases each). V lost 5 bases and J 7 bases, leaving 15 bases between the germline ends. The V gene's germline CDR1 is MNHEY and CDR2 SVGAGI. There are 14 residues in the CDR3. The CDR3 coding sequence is TGTGCCAGCAGTCCTCCGGGACGCCATAATGAGCAGTTCTTC. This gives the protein CASSPPGRHNEQFF.

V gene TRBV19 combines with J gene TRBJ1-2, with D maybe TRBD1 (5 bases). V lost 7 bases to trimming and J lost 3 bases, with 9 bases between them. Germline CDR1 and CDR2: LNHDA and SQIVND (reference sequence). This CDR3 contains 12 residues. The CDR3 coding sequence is TGTGCCAGTATCGGGGGGGACTATGGCTACACCTTC. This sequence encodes CASIGGDYGYTF.

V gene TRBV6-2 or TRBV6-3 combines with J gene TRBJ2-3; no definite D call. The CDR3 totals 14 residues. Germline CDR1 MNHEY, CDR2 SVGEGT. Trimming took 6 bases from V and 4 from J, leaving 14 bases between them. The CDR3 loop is CASSPDYPPDTQYF. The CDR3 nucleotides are TGTGCCAGCAGCCCCGATTACCCCCCAGATACGCAGTATTTT.

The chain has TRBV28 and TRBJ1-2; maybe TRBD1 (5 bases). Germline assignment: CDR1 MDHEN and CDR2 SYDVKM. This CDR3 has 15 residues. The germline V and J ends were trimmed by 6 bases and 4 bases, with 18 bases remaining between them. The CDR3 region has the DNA TGTGCCAGCAGCCGTCCATCCGGGACGGTCTATGGCTACACCTTC. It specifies CASSRPSGTVYGYTF.

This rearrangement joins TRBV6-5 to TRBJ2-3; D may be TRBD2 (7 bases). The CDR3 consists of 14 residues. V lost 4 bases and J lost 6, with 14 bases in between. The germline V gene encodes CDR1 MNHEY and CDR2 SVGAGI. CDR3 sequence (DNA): TGTGCCAGCAGTTCCGGGGGGCATGGGGATACGCAGTATTTT. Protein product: CASSSGGHGDTQYF.

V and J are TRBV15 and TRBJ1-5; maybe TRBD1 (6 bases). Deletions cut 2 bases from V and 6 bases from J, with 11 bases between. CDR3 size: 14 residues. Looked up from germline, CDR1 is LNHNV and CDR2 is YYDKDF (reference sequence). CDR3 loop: CATSRSPDSQPQHF. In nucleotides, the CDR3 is TGTGCCACCAGCAGATCCCCGGACAGTCAGCCCCAGCATTTT. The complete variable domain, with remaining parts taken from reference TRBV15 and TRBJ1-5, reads DAMVIQNPRYQVTQFGKPVTLSCSQTLNHNVMYWYQQKSSQAPKLLFHYYDKDFNNEADTPDNFQSRRPNTSFCFLDIRSPGLGDTAMYLCATSRSPDSQPQHFGDGTRLSIL.

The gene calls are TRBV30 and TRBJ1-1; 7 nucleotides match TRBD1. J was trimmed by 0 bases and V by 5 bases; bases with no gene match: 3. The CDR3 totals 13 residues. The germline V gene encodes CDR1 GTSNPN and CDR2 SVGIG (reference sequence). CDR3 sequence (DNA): TGTGCCTGGGGGGGACAGTTGAACACTGAAGCTTTCTTT. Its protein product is CAWGGQLNTEAFF.

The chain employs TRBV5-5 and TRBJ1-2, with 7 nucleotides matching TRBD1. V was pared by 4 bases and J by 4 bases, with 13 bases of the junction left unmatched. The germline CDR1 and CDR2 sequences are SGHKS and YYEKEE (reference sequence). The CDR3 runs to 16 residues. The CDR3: CASSITGEVSGYGYTF. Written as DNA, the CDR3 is TGTGCCAGCAGCATCACAGGGGAAGTCTCCGGCTATGGCTACACCTTC.

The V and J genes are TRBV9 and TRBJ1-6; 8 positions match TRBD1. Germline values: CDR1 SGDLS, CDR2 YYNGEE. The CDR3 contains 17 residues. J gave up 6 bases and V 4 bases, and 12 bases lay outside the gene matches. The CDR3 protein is CASSPSLLDRGNSPLHF. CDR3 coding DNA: TGTGCCAGCAGCCCCTCCCTCCTTGACAGGGGTAATTCACCCCTCCACTTT.

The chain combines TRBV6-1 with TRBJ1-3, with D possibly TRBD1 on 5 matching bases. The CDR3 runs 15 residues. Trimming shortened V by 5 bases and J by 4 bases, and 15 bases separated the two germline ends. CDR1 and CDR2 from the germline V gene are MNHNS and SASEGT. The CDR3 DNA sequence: TGTGCCAGCAGTTCGACGGGGGTCTCGGGAAACACCATATATTTT. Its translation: CASSSTGVSGNTIYF.

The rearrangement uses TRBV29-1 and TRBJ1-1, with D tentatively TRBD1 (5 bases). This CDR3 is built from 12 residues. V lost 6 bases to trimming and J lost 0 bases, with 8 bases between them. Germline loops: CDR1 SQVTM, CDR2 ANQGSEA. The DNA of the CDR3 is TGCAGCGTCCCGACAGTGAACACTGAAGCTTTCTTT. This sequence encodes CSVPTVNTEAFF.